The 24 T cell receptor beta chains listed next were all sequenced from one sample in a study of OX40 agonist ivuxolimab in advanced cancers. Only in-frame clones appear in the TCRdb table, and some are missing; sequencing was by immunoSEQ multiplex PCR. Of 45,000 to 65,000 clones in the sample, 80% to 90% were seen once. Sequenced here: CD4+ or CD8+ T cells sorted from blood, sampled in a trial of the OX40 agonist ivuxolimab. These receptors originate from an adult with an advanced solid tumor such as melanoma, head and neck, liver or kidney cancer.

V and J are TRBV4-2 and TRBJ1-1, with 8 bases that match TRBD1. J gave up 1 base and V 4 bases, and 5 bases lay outside the gene matches. Germline assignment: CDR1 LGHNA and CDR2 YNFKEQ. The CDR3 contains 15 residues. The chain's CDR3 is CASSPHGTGNTEAFF. CDR3 nucleotides: TGTGCCAGCAGCCCACATGGGACAGGGAACACTGAAGCTTTCTTT.

The rearrangement uses TRBV5-1 and TRBJ1-1; D is uncertain. The V and J ends lost 0 bases and 3 bases respectively, with 9 bases between them. CDR1 SGHRS and CDR2 YFSETQ come from the germline V gene. The CDR3 runs to 14 residues. The CDR3 here is CASSLVRGDTEAFF. The CDR3 coding sequence is TGCGCCAGCAGCTTGGTGCGAGGCGACACTGAAGCTTTCTTT. Using reference TRBV5-1 and TRBJ1-1 for the parts outside the CDR3, the full variable domain is KAGVTQTPRYLIKTRGQQVTLSCSPISGHRSVSWYQQTPGQGLQFLFEYFSETQRNKGNFPGRFSGRQFSNSRSEMNVSTLELGDSALYLCASSLVRGDTEAFFGQGTRLTVV.

The rearrangement joins TRBV9 to TRBJ1-5; tentative D call: TRBD1 (5 bases). Trimming removed 4 bases from V and 4 bases from J, with 15 bases in between. Germline loops: CDR1 SGDLS, CDR2 YYNGEE. This CDR3 has 15 residues. The CDR3 DNA is TGTGCCAGCAGCCCGCAGGGCACAGATAATCAGCCCCAGCATTTT. Amino acids: CASSPQGTDNQPQHF.

In DNA form, the CDR3 reads TGTGCCAGCTCCCGGGAGGACTACGAGCAGTACTTC. As protein: CASSREDYEQYF. J is TRBJ2-7 and V is TRBV6-6; 7 bases align to TRBD2. The CDR3 extends over 12 amino acids. V was clipped by 8 bases and J by 3 bases; unmatched bases: 4. Per germline, CDR1 MNHNY and CDR2 SVGAGI (reference sequence).

The V and J genes are TRBV18 and TRBJ1-3; TRBD1 is a possible D gene (5 bases). Trimming removed 2 bases from V and 1 base from J, with 21 bases in between. This CDR3 contains 19 residues. Germline CDR1 is KGHSH and CDR2 is LQKENI. The CDR3 protein is CASSPTPPQGTFSGNTIYF. The CDR3, as DNA: TGTGCCAGCTCACCAACCCCCCCGCAGGGTACCTTTTCTGGAAACACCATATATTTT.

The chain is built from TRBV11-2 and TRBJ2-5; 10 bases align to TRBD2. Germline V gene sequence: CDR1 SGHAT, CDR2 FQNNGV. The CDR3 is made up of 16 amino acids. J was trimmed by 4 bases and V by 5 bases; bases with no gene match: 10. The CDR3 spells CASSLGAGGPRETQYF. The CDR3 region has the DNA TGTGCCAGCAGCCTCGGAGCGGGGGGGCCTAGAGAGACCCAGTACTTC.

The rearrangement links TRBV19 to TRBJ1-2; TRBD1 aligns across 10 bases. This CDR3 spans 13 amino acids. Germline V CDR1 and CDR2: LNHDA, SQIVND (reference sequence). Trimming cost V 6 bases and J 6 bases; bases outside gene matches: 4. The CDR3 loop reads CASRRTGGDGYTF. CDR3 sequence (DNA): TGTGCCAGTAGGAGGACAGGGGGAGATGGCTACACCTTC.

The chain uses TRBV9 and TRBJ2-1; 10 bases map to TRBD1. The V and J ends lost 7 bases and 5 bases, in that order; junction bases with no gene match: 3. This CDR3 region has 13 residues. Germline V gene lookup returns CDR1 SGDLS and CDR2 YYNGEE. The CDR3 nucleotides read TGTGCCAGCGGGACAGGGGATAACAATGAGCAGTTCTTC. Translating gives CASGTGDNNEQFF.

The chain carries TRBV10-3 and TRBJ1-3; maybe TRBD1 (6 bases). This CDR3 has 15 residues. V gave up 4 bases and J gave up 1 base, with 11 bases separating them. Germline CDR1 and CDR2: ENHRY and SYGVKD. The CDR3 here is CAISGGGGSGNTIYF. The CDR3 DNA reads TGTGCCATCAGTGGGGGAGGGGGATCTGGAAACACCATATATTTT.

J is TRBJ1-2 and V is TRBV7-9; D possibly corresponds to TRBD1 (6 bases). The ends were cut back, 8 bases at V and 7 bases at J, with 11 bases in the middle. The CDR3 extends over 11 amino acids. Germline CDR1 and CDR2: SEHNR and FQNEAQ (reference sequence). The CDR3 DNA is TGTGCCAGCGCCTCGACAGGTGGCTACACCTTC. Amino acid sequence: CASASTGGYTF.

V usage is TRBV19 and J usage is TRBJ1-3; the D is unclear. Trimming took 11 bases from V and 0 from J, leaving 35 bases between them. The length of the CDR3 is 21 residues. Germline CDR1 LNHDA, CDR2 SQIVND (reference sequence). In nucleotides, the CDR3 is TGTGCCCCAAAATACCCAAGATGCCTTCCGGGAGGTCTTAACTCTGGAAACACCATATATTTT. It encodes CAPKYPRCLPGGLNSGNTIYF. The full variable domain, in which reference TRBV19 and TRBJ1-3 provide the parts outside the CDR3, is DGGITQSPKYLFRKEGQNVTLSCEQNLNHDAMYWYRQDPGQGLRLIYYSQIVNDFQKGDIAEGYSVSREKKESFPLTVTSAQKNPTAFYLCAPKYPRCLPGGLNSGNTIYFGEGSWLTVV.

V gene TRBV7-9 combines with J gene TRBJ1-5; D gene uncertain. V was shortened by 2 bases and J by 1 base, with 9 bases between the two germline ends. The CDR3 is made up of 15 amino acids. In germline, CDR1 is SEHNR, CDR2 FQNEAQ (reference sequence). The CDR3: CASSLTADSNQPQHF. The CDR3 DNA follows: TGTGCCAGCAGCTTAACCGCAGACAGCAATCAGCCCCAGCATTTT. Full variable domain (outside the CDR3, taken from reference TRBV7-9 and TRBJ1-5): DTGVSQNPRHKITKRGQNVTFRCDPISEHNRLYWYRQTLGQGPEFLTYFQNEAQLEKSRLLSDRFSAERPKGSFSTLEIQRTEQGDSAMYLCASSLTADSNQPQHFGDGTRLSIL.

The chain recombines TRBV5-6 with TRBJ1-5; possibly TRBD1 for D (6 bases). This CDR3 comprises 17 residues. Germline CDR1 reads SGHDT; CDR2 reads YYEEEE. Trimming pared 4 bases from V and 0 bases from J, leaving 17 bases between. The CDR3 DNA is TGTGCCAGCAGCCACACCACAGGGTTAATTAGCAATCAGCCCCAGCATTTT. Its translation: CASSHTTGLISNQPQHF.

The rearrangement joins TRBV4-1 to TRBJ1-3; D is unclear. The CDR3 is made up of 16 amino acids. Germline V lookup: CDR1 MGHRA, CDR2 YSYEKL. V was cut by 1 base and J by 0 bases, with 10 bases left in between. The CDR3 spells CASSQGWGGSGNTIYF. Written as DNA, the CDR3 is TGCGCCAGCAGCCAAGGGTGGGGTGGCTCTGGAAACACCATATATTTT.

This chain connects TRBV18 to TRBJ1-1; D gene unclear. CDR1 is KGHSH, CDR2 LQKENI, per germline. The V end was cut by 5 bases, the J end by 1 base, with 8 bases between. This CDR3 has 13 residues. This CDR3 is CASSDQKNTEAFF. CDR3 DNA: TGTGCCAGCTCAGATCAGAAGAACACTGAAGCTTTCTTT.

V is TRBV14 and J is TRBJ1-1; D is possibly TRBD1 (5 bases). CDR1 is SGHDN and CDR2 is FVKESK in the germline V gene. V lost 4 bases and J lost 0, with 9 bases in between. The CDR3 is 14 residues long. The CDR3 here is CASSLRVMNTEAFF. The CDR3 DNA follows: TGTGCCAGCAGCCTCAGGGTAATGAACACTGAAGCTTTCTTT.

The chain couples TRBV5-1 to TRBJ2-7; 7 bases align to TRBD2. CDR3 length: 15 amino acids. Germline CDR1 SGHRS, CDR2 YFSETQ. V gave up 0 bases and J gave up 2 bases; unmatched junction bases: 5. As DNA, the CDR3 is TGCGCCAGCAGCTTGGGGGCACTAGCGACCTACGAGCAGTACTTC. Protein sequence: CASSLGALATYEQYF.

The chain carries TRBV5-1 and TRBJ1-1; D may be TRBD1 (6 bases). The germline CDR1 and CDR2 sequences are SGHRS and YFSETQ. This CDR3 is built from 13 residues. The germline V and J ends were trimmed by 4 bases and 4 bases, with 11 bases remaining between them. The CDR3 loop reads CASSPGGRTEAFF. The CDR3 coding sequence is TGCGCCAGCAGCCCGGGGGGGCGCACTGAAGCTTTCTTT.

The chain joins TRBV9 to TRBJ1-6, with D uncertain. CDR1 and CDR2 (germline): SGDLS, YYNGEE. Trimming shortened V by 4 bases and J by 7 bases, and 9 bases separated the two germline ends. The CDR3 loop spans 13 amino acids. The CDR3 DNA reads TGTGCCAGCAGCTCGTTACAGAATTCACCCCTCCACTTT. The encoded protein is CASSSLQNSPLHF.

The CDR3 DNA reads TGCGCCAGCAGTCCCTCAGGGGGCAGCGGTGAAAAACTGTTTTTT. Amino acids: CASSPSGGSGEKLFF. The J gene is TRBJ1-4, the V gene TRBV5-1, with 8 bases identical to TRBD1. Unmatched junction bases numbered 10, after V lost 5 bases and J lost 7 bases. From germline, CDR1 is SGHRS and CDR2 YFSETQ. The CDR3 length is 15 residues.

This clone came up once. The rearrangement uses TRBV27 and TRBJ2-7, with D unresolved. CDR3 size: 14 residues. Germline V gene sequence: CDR1 MNHEY, CDR2 SMNVEV (reference sequence). V was shortened by 6 bases and J by 7 bases, with 19 bases between the two germline ends. As DNA, the CDR3 is TGTGCCAGCAGCCCGCTCAGTAGGCCCTGGGAGCAGTACTTC. Its protein product is CASSPLSRPWEQYF.

The rearrangement links TRBV27 to TRBJ2-6, with D possibly TRBD1 on 6 matching bases. With 1 base removed from V and 4 bases from J, the gap between germline ends came to 11 bases. Germline CDR1 MNHEY, CDR2 SMNVEV (reference sequence). CDR3 size: 16 residues. CDR3 nucleotides: TGTGCCAGCAGTTTATTAAGGACAGTGGGGGCCAACGTCCTGACTTTC. As protein: CASSLLRTVGANVLTF.

The chain employs TRBV30 and TRBJ2-7; D might be TRBD2 (7 bases). V was trimmed by 3 bases and J by 0 bases, leaving 15 bases between them. In germline, CDR1 is GTSNPN, CDR2 SVGIG (reference sequence). This CDR3 is built from 15 residues. This CDR3 is CAWRRWGGYSYEQYF. In nucleotides, the CDR3 is TGTGCCTGGAGAAGGTGGGGGGGCTACTCCTACGAGCAGTACTTC.

The rearrangement links TRBV7-9 to TRBJ1-1; D remains unclear. The germline CDR1 and CDR2 sequences are SEHNR and FQNEAQ (reference sequence). V was pared by 5 bases and J by 3 bases, with 16 bases between. The CDR3 loop spans 15 amino acids. The DNA for the CDR3 is TGTGCCAGCAGCCCTGTTGGGAATTTGTACACTGAAGCTTTCTTT. Encoded protein: CASSPVGNLYTEAFF. Full variable domain (missing parts from reference TRBV7-9 and TRBJ1-1): DTGVSQNPRHKITKRGQNVTFRCDPISEHNRLYWYRQTLGQGPEFLTYFQNEAQLEKSRLLSDRFSAERPKGSFSTLEIQRTEQGDSAMYLCASSPVGNLYTEAFFGQGTRLTVV.